This section outlines one T cell receptor (beta chain) sequence together with its context. The antigen is unknown. Using a J-beta primer mix together with a sample-barcoded 5' primer, a second PCR was run for roughly 7 to 12 cycles. Each TCR beta cDNA got a 12-nucleotide random molecular identifier. TCRdb re-analysed the 5' RACE reads in MiXCR, keeping a single row per CDR3 protein. This table has 600,000 to 650,000 distinct CDR3 sequences, about 54% appearing once. Caucasian individuals from Russia who were healthy and aged about 6 to 90 acted as donors. Roughly 9.2 milliliters was the volume of peripheral blood drawn from each donor. The sample belongs to a study of blood T cells in healthy people across ages. Overall study findings and caveats: Across the age range, TCR beta diversity per million T cells fell in a roughly linear way.

This CDR3 region has 15 residues. The V gene end was trimmed by 3 bases and the J gene end by 2 bases; junction bases not matched to a gene: 8. Germline V gene lookup returns CDR1 DFQATT and CDR2 SNEGSKA (reference sequence). The V and J genes are TRBV20-1 and TRBJ2-5, with 8 bases that match TRBD2. This sequence was found in a man aged 60 to 75 in good health. Specimen: blood. The CDR3 reads CSASPPGGLQETQYF. The DNA for the CDR3 is TGCAGTGCTAGTCCTCCGGGGGGGTTACAAGAGACCCAGTACTTC.